This T cell receptor beta chain was recorded in a study of T cells expressing NK-cell markers. Study-level results: What remained unclear was the HCMV specificity of expanded NKG2C+ T cell clones. Dominant NKG2C+ clonotypes in six donors made up about 1.0-7.0% of CD8+ T cells.

As the method of synthesis, 5'RACE template switching with UMIs yielded TCR beta cDNA. TCRdb reprocessed the 5' RACE reads; each CDR3 protein has one entry and no DNA is given. This sample's table reports fewer than 200,000 distinct CDR3 sequences. CDR3 size: 12 residues. The V gene's germline CDR1 is SEHNR and CDR2 FQNEAQ (reference sequence). Concerning this clonotype itself: Its target is unknown.

Material: blood T cells: a sorted CD56 or NKG2C T cell subset, CD4+ or CD8+ T cells, or bulk PBMC T cells (not recorded which). The chain couples TRBV7-9 to TRBJ2-5. This receptor was identified in a woman aged 18 to 75 in good health. The CDR3 sequence is CASSYLGETQYF.